The rows below give T cell receptor beta chains drawn from one sample of a study of T cell responses to AZD1222 COVID-19 vaccine. Assay: immunoSEQ multiplex PCR; the TCRdb copy retains only in-frame clones and omits some. In the table there are approximately 190,000 clones, around 90% of which are singletons. Sequences were derived from peripheral blood, sampled on day 0 of AZD1222 vaccination. These receptors all stem from an adult in good health. Both conserved end residues are trimmed from each CDR3. Clone size is stated in some rows and not others, as once, few, many or a class when expanded.

J	size	V	CDR3
TRBJ1-1	.	TRBV4-2	ASSQVTDSPEAF
TRBJ1-1	.	TRBV25-1	ASSTGMAEAF
TRBJ2-7	.	TRBV7-3	ASSLTGGQGYEQY
TRBJ1-2	.	TRBV7-8	ASSLAGSPNYGYT
TRBJ1-2	.	TRBV7-9	ASSKDGNYGYT
TRBJ1-1	.	TRBV25-1	ASSEPGTVTEAF
TRBJ2-5	few	TRBV7-3	ASSPRLAGGQETQY
TRBJ2-3	.	TRBV9	ASSPPRDRHTDTQY
TRBJ1-1	.	TRBV28	ASSRFGTEHTEAF
TRBJ2-1	.	TRBV9	ASSYSHGTGRVDFHNEQF
TRBJ2-7	.	TRBV9	ASSVGPSGAYEQY
TRBJ2-3	.	TRBV5-1	ASSLGGFTDTQY
TRBJ2-7	.	TRBV25-1	ASSDRIQGYEQY
TRBJ2-5	.	TRBV12-3/TRBV12-4	ASSRAVRETQY
TRBJ1-2	.	TRBV19	ASSISSTNYGYT
TRBJ1-4	.	TRBV4-2	ASRGGDLLNEKLF
TRBJ2-7	once	TRBV6-2/TRBV6-3	ASSSGSYEQY
TRBJ2-1	.	TRBV6-6	ASSYSIPFDEQF
TRBJ2-7	.	TRBV6-6	ASIAQGRYEQY
TRBJ1-1	.	TRBV9	ASSEQGLDTEAF
TRBJ1-1	.	TRBV6-5	ASRTRRGEAF
TRBJ1-2	.	TRBV29-1	SVEPGDRAYGYT
TRBJ2-2	.	TRBV9	ASSAGWHTGELF
TRBJ1-6	.	TRBV7-6	ASSLAQGENSPLH
TRBJ2-1	.	TRBV5-6	ASSLVGGGDEQF
TRBJ1-1	.	TRBV7-6	ASSLGAVSEAF
TRBJ1-1	.	TRBV4-3	ASSQASSGTLNTEAF
TRBJ1-2	few	TRBV7-2	ASSSFLNSPRDGYT
TRBJ2-7	once	TRBV19	ASSPGTGVRYEQY
TRBJ1-4	.	TRBV6-6	ASSYVQGTGKLF
TRBJ2-5	.	TRBV7-9	ASSLGGLAVFRETQY
TRBJ2-7	.	TRBV27	ASSPRGTQNYEQY
TRBJ1-5	.	TRBV27	ASSPSGGISNQPQH